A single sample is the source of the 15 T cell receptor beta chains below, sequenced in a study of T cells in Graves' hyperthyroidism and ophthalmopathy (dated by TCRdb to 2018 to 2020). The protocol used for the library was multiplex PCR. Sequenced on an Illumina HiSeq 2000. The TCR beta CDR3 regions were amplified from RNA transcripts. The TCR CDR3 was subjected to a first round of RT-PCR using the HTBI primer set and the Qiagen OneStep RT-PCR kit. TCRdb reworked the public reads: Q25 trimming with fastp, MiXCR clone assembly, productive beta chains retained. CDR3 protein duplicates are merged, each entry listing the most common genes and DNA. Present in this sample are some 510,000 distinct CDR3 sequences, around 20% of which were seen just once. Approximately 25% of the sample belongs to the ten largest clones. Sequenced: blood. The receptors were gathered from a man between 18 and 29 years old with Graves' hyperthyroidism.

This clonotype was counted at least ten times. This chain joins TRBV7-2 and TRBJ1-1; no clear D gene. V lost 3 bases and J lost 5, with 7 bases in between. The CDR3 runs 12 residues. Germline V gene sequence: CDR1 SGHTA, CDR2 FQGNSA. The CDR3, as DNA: TGTGCCAGCAGCTTCAGGTATACTGAAGCTTTCTTT. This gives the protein CASSFRYTEAFF.

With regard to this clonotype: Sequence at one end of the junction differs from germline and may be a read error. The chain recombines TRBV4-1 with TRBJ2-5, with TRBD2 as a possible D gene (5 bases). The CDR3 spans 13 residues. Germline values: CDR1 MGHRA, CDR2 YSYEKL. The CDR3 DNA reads TGTGCCAGCAGTCAGGACTGGAGAGAGACCCAGTACTTC. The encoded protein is CASSQDWRETQYF.

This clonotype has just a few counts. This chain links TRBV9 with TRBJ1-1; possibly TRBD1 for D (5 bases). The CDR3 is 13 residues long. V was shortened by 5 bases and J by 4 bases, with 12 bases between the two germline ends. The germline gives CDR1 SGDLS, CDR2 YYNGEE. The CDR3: CASRDTGSTEAFF. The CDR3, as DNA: TGTGCCAGCAGGGACACAGGTTCCACTGAAGCTTTCTTT. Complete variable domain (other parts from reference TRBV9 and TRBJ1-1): DSGVTQTPKHLITATGQRVTLRCSPRSGDLSVYWYQQSLDQGLQFLIQYYNGEERAKGNILERFSAQQFPDLHSELNLSSLELGDSALYFCASRDTGSTEAFFGQGTRLTVV.

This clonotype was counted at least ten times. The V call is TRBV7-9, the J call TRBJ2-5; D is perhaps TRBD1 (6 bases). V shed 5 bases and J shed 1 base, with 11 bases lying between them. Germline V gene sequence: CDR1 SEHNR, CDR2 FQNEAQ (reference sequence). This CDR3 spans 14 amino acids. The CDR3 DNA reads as TGTGCCAGCAGCCGACGGACAGCCCAAGAGACCCAGTACTTC. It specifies CASSRRTAQETQYF.

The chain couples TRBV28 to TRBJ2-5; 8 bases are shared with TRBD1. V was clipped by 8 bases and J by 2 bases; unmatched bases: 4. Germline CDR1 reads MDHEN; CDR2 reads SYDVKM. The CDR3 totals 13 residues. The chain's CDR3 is CASGRGLQETQYF. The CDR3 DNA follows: TGTGCCAGCGGCAGGGGGCTGCAAGAGACCCAGTACTTC.

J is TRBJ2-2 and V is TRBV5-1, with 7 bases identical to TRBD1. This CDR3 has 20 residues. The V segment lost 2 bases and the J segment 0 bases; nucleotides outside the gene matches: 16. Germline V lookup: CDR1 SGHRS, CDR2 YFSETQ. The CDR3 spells CASSLWGWARGMANTGELFF. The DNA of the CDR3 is TGCGCCAGCAGCTTATGGGGATGGGCCAGGGGGATGGCGAACACCGGGGAGCTGTTTTTT.

CDR3: CASSAGNTRNTEAFF. CDR3 bases: TGCGCCAGCAGCGCAGGGAATACGAGGAACACTGAAGCTTTCTTT. This chain uses TRBV5-1 with TRBJ1-1; possible D gene TRBD1, 5 bases. V was trimmed by 4 bases and J by 1 base, leaving 14 bases between them. The germline V gene encodes CDR1 SGHRS and CDR2 YFSETQ. This CDR3 has 15 residues.

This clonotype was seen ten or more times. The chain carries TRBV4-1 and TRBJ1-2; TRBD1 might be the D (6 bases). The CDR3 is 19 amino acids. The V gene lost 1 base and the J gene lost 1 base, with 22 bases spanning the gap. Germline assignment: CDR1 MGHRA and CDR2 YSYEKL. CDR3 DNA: TGCGCCAGCAGCCAAGGGTACTTGGTTTCGGGACACCGTAACTATGGCTACACCTTC. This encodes CASSQGYLVSGHRNYGYTF.

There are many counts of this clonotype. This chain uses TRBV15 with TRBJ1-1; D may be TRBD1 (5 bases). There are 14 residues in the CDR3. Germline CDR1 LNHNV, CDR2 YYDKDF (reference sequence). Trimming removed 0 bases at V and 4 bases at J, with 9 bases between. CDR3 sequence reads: CATSRDRQGTEAFF. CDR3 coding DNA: TGTGCCACCAGCAGAGATCGCCAGGGCACTGAAGCTTTCTTT.

The CDR3 spells CASSQGAVMNTEAFF. CDR3 sequence (DNA): TGTGCCAGCAGTCAGGGTGCGGTCATGAACACTGAAGCTTTCTTT. This rearrangement joins TRBV12-3 or TRBV12-4 to TRBJ1-1, with D possibly being TRBD1 (5 bases). The CDR3 spans 15 residues. The V end was cut by 5 bases, the J end by 0 bases, with 13 bases between.

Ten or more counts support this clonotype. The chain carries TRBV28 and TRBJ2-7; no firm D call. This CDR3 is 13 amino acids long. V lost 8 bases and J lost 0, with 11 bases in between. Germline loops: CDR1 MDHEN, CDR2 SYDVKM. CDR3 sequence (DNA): TGTGCCAGCGAGATGGAGAACTCCTACGAGCAGTACTTC. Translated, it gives CASEMENSYEQYF.

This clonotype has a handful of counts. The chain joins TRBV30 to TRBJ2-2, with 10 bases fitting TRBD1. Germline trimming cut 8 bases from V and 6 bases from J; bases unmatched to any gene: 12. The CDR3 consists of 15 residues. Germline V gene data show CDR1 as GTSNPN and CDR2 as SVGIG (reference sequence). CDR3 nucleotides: TGTGCCGGCGAACCGGGACAGGGGTTTGCCGGGGAGCTGTTTTTT. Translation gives CAGEPGQGFAGELFF.

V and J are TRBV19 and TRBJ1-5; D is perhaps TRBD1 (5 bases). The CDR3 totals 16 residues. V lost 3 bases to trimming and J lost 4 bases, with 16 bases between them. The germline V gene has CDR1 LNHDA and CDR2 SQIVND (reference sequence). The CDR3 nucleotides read TGTGCCAGTAGTATCAGGGTGGGGGAATTTAATCAGCCCCAGCATTTT. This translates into CASSIRVGEFNQPQHF.

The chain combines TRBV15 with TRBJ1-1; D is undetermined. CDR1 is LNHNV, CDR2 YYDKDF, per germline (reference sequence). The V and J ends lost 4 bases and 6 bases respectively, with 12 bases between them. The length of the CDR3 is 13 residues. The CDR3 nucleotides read TGTGCCACCAGCAACGGGTTGTTCGCTGAAGCTTTCTTT. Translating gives CATSNGLFAEAFF.

DNA of the CDR3: TGTGCCAGCAGCCAGGGGGTAGGGGGGGGCCCTGAAGCTTTCTTT. Its protein product is CASSQGVGGGPEAFF. The chain joins TRBV9 to TRBJ1-1; 7 bases map to TRBD1. J was trimmed by 6 bases and V by 4 bases; bases with no gene match: 12. This CDR3 has 15 residues. Per germline, CDR1 SGDLS and CDR2 YYNGEE.